This T cell receptor beta chain emerged from a study of human T cells and chemical hapten exposure. In the study overall: In the approximately 24-week study, patients were dosed weekly with diphenylcyclopropenone on the scalp throughout.

Germline V gene lookup returns CDR1 SEHNR and CDR2 FQNEAQ (reference sequence). The V gene lost 8 bases and the J gene lost 1 base, with 5 bases spanning the gap. The CDR3 is 11 residues long. Described time point: patch test 3, about 24 weeks after DPC sensitization. Treatment described: therapeutic diphenylcyclopropenone sensitization with weekly scalp DPC. Regarding the study as a whole: Compared with pre-sensitization or healthy control sets, expanded TCRs clustered more.

The library attached unique molecular identifiers to individual cDNA molecules. TCRdb reprocessed the RACE reads via MiXCR and lists one record per CDR3 protein. The table shows over 80,000 distinct CDR3 sequences, with approximately 10% occurring only once. Concerning this clonotype: Its specificity is not known.

This sequence originates from a woman younger than 45 with alopecia areata. Some clones in this sample may be carry-over from other donors' samples. Sequencing used whole blood, obtained in connection with sensitization to the hapten diphenylcyclopropenone (DPC). The rearrangement uses TRBV7-9 and TRBJ2-5; TRBD2 might be the D (5 bases). As DNA, the CDR3 is TGTGCCAGCGAGGGCCAAGAGACCCAGTACTTC. The encoded protein is CASEGQETQYF.